This T cell receptor (beta chain) was captured in a study of a mutant IDH1 vaccine in newly diagnosed glioma. A note on this clone: Its antigen is still unknown.

Profiling relied on immunoSEQ multiplex PCR, and the TCRdb table lists in-frame clones only, not all of them. The data show about 72,000 clones, 84% seen once. This CDR3 has 14 amino acids. Germline CDR1 reads SGHVS; CDR2 reads FNYEAQ. The ends were cut back, 5 bases at V and 8 bases at J, with 16 bases in the middle. Time point denoted: week 23, last vaccination. In every dose of vaccine, 300 ug of mutant IDH1 20-mer peptide was given alongside topical imiquimod. The receptor's source is a man younger than 35 with glioma. The rearrangement uses TRBV7-6 and TRBJ2-1; TRBD1 might be the D (6 bases). Sequences were derived from PBMCs, sampled from a glioma patient whose treatment included an IDH1 peptide vaccine. This CDR3 reads CASSTSGQSHEQFF. Written as DNA, the CDR3 is TGTGCCAGCAGCACCTCCGGACAGTCTCATGAGCAGTTCTTC.